This T cell receptor beta chain appears in the sequencing data of a study of PD-L1 blockade in urothelial cancer. Specified time point: pretreatment peripheral blood. The CDR3 loop spans 14 amino acids. From germline, CDR1 is MRHNA and CDR2 SNTAGT. Trimming took 6 bases from V and 3 from J, leaving 14 bases between them. Templates that were synthetic TCR analogs were spiked into each PCR. TCRdb's table, derived via immunoSEQ multiplex PCR, lists solely in-frame clones and lacks some. The data show about 43,000 clones, with 70% to 90% seen just once and 16% held by the top ten. Here the sequenced sample was PBMCs, taken around atezolizumab (anti-PD-L1) treatment. The clonotype comes from a man aged 55 to 70 with urothelial cancer. The rearrangement joins TRBV6-4 to TRBJ1-2; D perhaps matches TRBD1 (5 bases). CDR3 nucleotide sequence: TGTGCCAGCAGCCGGACATTTTTGGACTATGGCTACACCTTC. Residues: CASSRTFLDYGYTF.